This TCR beta chain was obtained from a study of identical twins. After removal of 3 bases from V and 0 bases from J, the junction contained 4 bases not matched to a gene. CDR3 size: 15 residues. Germline CDR1 reads SQVTM; CDR2 reads ANQGSEA. The study's findings and limits: Within beta out-of-frame sequences, the excess sharing observed between twins was weaker. Clonotypes of the beta chain that were abundant in cord blood carried fewer insertions (memory repertoires showed none).

Using its own MiXCR run on the 5' RACE reads, TCRdb lists one record per CDR3 protein. The sample has roughly 280,000 distinct CDR3 sequences; roughly 10% are singletons. This clonotype appeared many times. Its matching antigen is unknown. These data also formed part of another study, on yellow fever vaccine responses in identical twins.

Material: CD8+ T cells sorted from blood. This TCR was sampled from a woman in her late teens or twenties in good health. V usage is TRBV29-1 and J usage is TRBJ2-2, with 7 bases identical to TRBD2. CDR3 in amino acids: CSVDLAETNTGELFF. For the CDR3, the DNA is TGCAGCGTTGACCTAGCGGAGACGAACACCGGGGAGCTGTTTTTT.